This T cell receptor (beta chain) is from a study of T-cell reconstitution after alpha-beta-depleted transplantation in children. This clonotype was counted only a few times. Germline loops: CDR1 SGHTA, CDR2 FQGTGA. The length of the CDR3 is 14 residues. Trimming took 1 base from V and 7 from J, leaving 11 bases between them. It was with unique molecular identifiers that the TCRbeta library was prepared. TCRdb re-derived calls from the PCR reads in MiXCR, one entry per CDR3 protein. The profile shows some 390,000 distinct CDR3 sequences, around 21% of them singletons. Sequences were derived from PBMCs from the stem cell graft donor, sampled from the stem cell graft. The source is a human donor who donated a stem cell graft to a child with acute myeloid leukemia. V and J are TRBV7-3 and TRBJ2-1; tentatively, D is TRBD2 (6 bases). CDR3 in DNA: TGTGCCAGCAGCTTAAGTGGGACTCCGAATGAGCAGTTCTTC. It translates to CASSLSGTPNEQFF.